This T cell receptor (beta chain) was identified during a study of blood T cell repertoires in COVID-19. At the level of the study: Donors in the United States, Italy and Spain gave samples during acute or convalescent COVID-19. T cells, B-cell-depleted T cells, or PBMCs provided the cDNA or gDNA that served as material.

As handled by the study authors: From reference gene primer amplification, estimates of nucleated cell counts were derived. TCRdb keeps only in-frame clones here, not all; method: immunoSEQ multiplex PCR. The DNA was the basis for D and trimming; V, J and clone size are from that table. The sample consists of around 55,000 clones, 85% to 90% of them appearing once. Germline CDR1 reads KGHSH; CDR2 reads LQKENI. This CDR3 is 18 amino acids long. Trimming removed 3 bases from V and 2 bases from J; junction bases left unmatched: 4. This receptor was taken from a man aged 60 to 75 with active COVID-19. The genes are TRBV18 and TRBJ2-6; 13 bases are a match to TRBD2. The sample consisted of peripheral blood. This chain's CDR3 is CASSPRTSGSTGANVLTF. The CDR3 nucleotides read TGTGCCAGCTCACCCCGGACTAGCGGGAGTACTGGGGCCAACGTCCTGACTTTC.